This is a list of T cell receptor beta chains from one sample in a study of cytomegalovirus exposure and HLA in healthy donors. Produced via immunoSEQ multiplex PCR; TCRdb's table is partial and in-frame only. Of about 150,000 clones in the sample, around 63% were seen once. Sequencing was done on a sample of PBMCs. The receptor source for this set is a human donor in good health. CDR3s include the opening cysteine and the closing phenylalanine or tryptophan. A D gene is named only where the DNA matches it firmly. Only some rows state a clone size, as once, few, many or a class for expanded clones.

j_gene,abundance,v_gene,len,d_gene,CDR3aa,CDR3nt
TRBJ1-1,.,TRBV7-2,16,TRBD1,CASSLVQGIPNTEAFF,TGTGCCAGCAGCCTCGTACAGGGGATTCCGAACACTGAAGCTTTCTTT
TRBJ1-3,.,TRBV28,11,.,CASSLGGTIYF,TGTGCCAGCAGTTTAGGAGGCACCATATATTTT
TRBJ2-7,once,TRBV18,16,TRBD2,CASSSGLAGSTYEQYF,TGTGCCAGCTCATCGGGACTAGCGGGTTCCACCTACGAGCAGTACTTC
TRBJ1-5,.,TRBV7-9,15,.,CASSGPGGGNQPQHF,TGTGCCAGCAGTGGGCCGGGAGGAGGCAATCAGCCCCAGCATTTT
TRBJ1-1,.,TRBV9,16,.,CASSVGRTLDNTEAFF,TGTGCCAGCAGCGTAGGGAGAACCCTGGATAACACTGAAGCTTTCTTT
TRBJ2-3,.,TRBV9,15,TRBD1,CASSLSTGPTDTQYF,TGTGCCAGCAGCCTCTCGACAGGGCCAACAGATACGCAGTATTTT
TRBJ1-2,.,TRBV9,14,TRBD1,CASSVGQGDYGYTF,TGTGCCAGCAGCGTAGGGCAGGGGGACTATGGCTACACCTTC
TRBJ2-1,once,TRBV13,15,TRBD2,CASSIGLAEDNEQFF,TGTGCCAGCAGCATCGGACTAGCGGAAGACAATGAGCAGTTCTTC
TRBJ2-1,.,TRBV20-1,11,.,CSAHSYNEQFF,TGCAGTGCCCACTCCTACAATGAGCAGTTCTTC
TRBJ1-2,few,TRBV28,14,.,CASSLWATGNGYTF,TGTGCCAGCAGTTTATGGGCGACAGGCAATGGCTACACCTTC
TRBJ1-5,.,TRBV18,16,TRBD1,CASSSAGTGLFQPQHF,TGTGCCAGCTCATCTGCCGGGACAGGGCTGTTTCAGCCCCAGCATTTT
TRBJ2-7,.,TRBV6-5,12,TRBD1,CASRDSTYEQYF,TGTGCCAGCCGGGACAGCACCTACGAGCAGTACTTC
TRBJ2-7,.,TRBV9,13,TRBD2,CASSPGTSFEQYF,TGTGCCAGCAGCCCGGGGACTAGCTTTGAGCAGTACTTC
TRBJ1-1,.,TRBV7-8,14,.,CASSLFMSGTEAFF,TGTGCCAGCAGCTTGTTCATGAGCGGCACTGAAGCTTTCTTT
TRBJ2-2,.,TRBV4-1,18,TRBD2,CASSPLGLAGGRVGELFF,TGCGCCAGCAGCCCCCTGGGACTAGCGGGAGGTCGGGTCGGGGAGCTGTTTTTT
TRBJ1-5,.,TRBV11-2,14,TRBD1,CASSLAGGYQPQHF,TGTGCCAGCAGCTTAGCAGGGGGGTATCAGCCCCAGCATTTT
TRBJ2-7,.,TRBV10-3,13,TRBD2,CAIGTSGPYEQYF,TGTGCCATCGGTACTAGCGGCCCCTACGAGCAGTACTTC
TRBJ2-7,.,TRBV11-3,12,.,CASSLDWGQPYF,TGTGCCAGCAGCTTAGATTGGGGACAACCCTACTTC
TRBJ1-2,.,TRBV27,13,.,CASSLSYLYGYTF,TGTGCCAGCAGTTTATCTTATCTCTATGGCTACACCTTC
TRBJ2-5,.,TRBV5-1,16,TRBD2,CASSTGLAGGREAQYF,TGCGCCAGCAGCACCGGACTAGCGGGAGGTCGTGAGGCCCAGTACTTC
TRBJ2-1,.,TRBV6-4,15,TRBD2,CASSPSAGDSLEQFF,TGTGCCAGCAGTCCGAGTGCGGGAGATTCCCTTGAGCAGTTCTTC
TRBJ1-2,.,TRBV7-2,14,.,CASSFRTDLYGYTF,TGTGCCAGCAGCTTTAGGACAGACCTCTATGGCTACACCTTC
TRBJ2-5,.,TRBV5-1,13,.,CASSLGGIETQYF,TGCGCCAGCAGCTTGGGGGGCATCGAGACCCAGTACTTC
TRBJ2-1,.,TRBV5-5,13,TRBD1,CASSTDRVGEQFF,TGTGCCAGCAGCACGGACAGGGTGGGTGAGCAGTTCTTC
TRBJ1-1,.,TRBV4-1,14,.,CASSQLEHNTEAFF,TGCGCCAGCAGCCAACTTGAACATAACACTGAAGCTTTCTTT
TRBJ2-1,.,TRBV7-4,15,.,CASSIPTDPNNEQFF,TGTGCCAGCAGCATCCCGACAGACCCAAACAATGAGCAGTTCTTC
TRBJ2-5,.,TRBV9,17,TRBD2,CASIPSSGTSRQETQYF,TGTGCCAGCATTCCGTCCTCCGGGACTAGCAGGCAAGAGACCCAGTACTTC
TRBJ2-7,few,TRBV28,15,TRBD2,CASSLRTSGAYEQYF,TGTGCCAGCAGCCTTAGGACTAGCGGGGCCTACGAGCAGTACTTC
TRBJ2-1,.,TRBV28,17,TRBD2,CASSSSGLADNYNEQFF,TGTGCCAGCAGTTCCTCTGGACTAGCGGATAATTACAATGAGCAGTTCTTC
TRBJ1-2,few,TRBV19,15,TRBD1,CASSKSDRGEYGYTF,TGTGCCAGTAGTAAATCCGACAGGGGTGAATATGGCTACACCTTC
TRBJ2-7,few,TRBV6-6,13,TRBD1,CASSSTGGREQYF,TGTGCCAGCAGTTCAACAGGGGGGAGGGAGCAGTACTTC
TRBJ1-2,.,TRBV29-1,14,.,CSVQGGGQGRGYTF,TGCAGCGTTCAAGGGGGGGGGCAGGGCAGGGGCTACACCTTC